This TCR beta chain came from a study of chemoradiotherapy in HPV16-positive cancers. Study-level findings and limits: During treatment, candidate HPV-specific clones and E7-related motifs expanded in tumor. For HPV16-positive patients, expanding HPV-responsive T cells associated with longer recurrence-free survival. Functional assays defining HPV-specific T cells used only a couple of HPV16-positive patients.

To note about this clone: What it binds is unknown.

Samples were taken several times over chemoradiotherapy. Sequencing used immunoSEQ multiplex PCR; TCRdb keeps in-frame clones, though not all of them. The sample contains some 4,100 clones, approximately 77% of which appear only once. Germline V gives CDR1 SGHAT, CDR2 FQNNGV. The CDR3 loop spans 16 amino acids. With V trimmed by 1 base and J by 6 bases, 8 bases remained unmatched. The gene calls are TRBV11-2 and TRBJ1-1; 10 bases are a match to TRBD1. The clonotype originates from a human donor with HPV-associated anogenital cancer. The material was tumor tissue, obtained from a patient who underwent chemoradiotherapy. The CDR3 loop reads CASSLGGGTGAPEAFF. CDR3 in DNA: TGTGCCAGCAGCTTAGGGGGGGGGACAGGGGCTCCTGAAGCTTTCTTT. The whole variable domain, remainder taken from reference TRBV11-2 and TRBJ1-1, is EAGVAQSPRYKIIEKRQSVAFWCNPISGHATLYWYQQILGQGPKLLIQFQNNGVVDDSQLPKDRFSAERLKGVDSTLKIQPAKLEDSAVYLCASSLGGGTGAPEAFFGQGTRLTVV.